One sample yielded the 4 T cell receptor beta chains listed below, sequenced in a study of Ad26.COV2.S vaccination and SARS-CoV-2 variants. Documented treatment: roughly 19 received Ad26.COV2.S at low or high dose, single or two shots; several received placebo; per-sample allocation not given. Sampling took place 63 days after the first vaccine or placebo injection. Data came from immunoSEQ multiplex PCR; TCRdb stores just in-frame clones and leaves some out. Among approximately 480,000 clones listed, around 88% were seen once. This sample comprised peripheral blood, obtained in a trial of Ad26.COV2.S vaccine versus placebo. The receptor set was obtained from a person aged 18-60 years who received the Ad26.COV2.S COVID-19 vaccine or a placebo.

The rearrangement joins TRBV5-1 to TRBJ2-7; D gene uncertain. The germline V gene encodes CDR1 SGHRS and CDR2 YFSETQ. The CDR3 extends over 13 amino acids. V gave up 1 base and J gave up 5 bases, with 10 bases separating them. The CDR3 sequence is CASSLPAKNEQYF. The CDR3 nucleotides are TGCGCCAGCAGCTTGCCCGCGAAGAACGAGCAGTACTTC. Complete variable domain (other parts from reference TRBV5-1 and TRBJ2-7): KAGVTQTPRYLIKTRGQQVTLSCSPISGHRSVSWYQQTPGQGLQFLFEYFSETQRNKGNFPGRFSGRQFSNSRSEMNVSTLELGDSALYLCASSLPAKNEQYFGPGTRLTVT.

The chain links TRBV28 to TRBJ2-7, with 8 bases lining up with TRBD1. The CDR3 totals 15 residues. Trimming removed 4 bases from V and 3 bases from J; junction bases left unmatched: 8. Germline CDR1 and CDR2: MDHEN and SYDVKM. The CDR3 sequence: CASSWFFGQGYEQYF. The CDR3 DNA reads TGTGCCAGCAGTTGGTTTTTCGGACAGGGCTACGAGCAGTACTTC.

Here the CDR3 reads CASSQGPYEQYF. DNA of the CDR3: TGTGCCAGCAGCCAAGGGCCCTACGAGCAGTACTTC. The V gene is TRBV3-1 (or the pseudogene TRBV3-2), the J gene TRBJ2-7; D gene uncertain. CDR3 size: 12 residues. Looked up from germline, CDR1 is LGHDT and CDR2 is YNNKEL (reference sequence). V was clipped by 1 base and J by 2 bases, with 3 bases between them.

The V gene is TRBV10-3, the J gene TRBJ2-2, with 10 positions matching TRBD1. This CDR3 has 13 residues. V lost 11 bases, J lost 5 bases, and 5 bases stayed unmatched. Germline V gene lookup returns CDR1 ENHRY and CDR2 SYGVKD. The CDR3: CAARGQGTGELFF. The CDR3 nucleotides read TGTGCCGCTCGGGGACAGGGGACCGGGGAGCTGTTTTTT.